This T cell receptor (beta chain) stems from a study of identical twins. Study findings and constraints: Sharing of beta out-of-frame sequences by twins showed a weaker excess.

Regarding this clonotype: Its target is not known. A read error is possible here, since a much larger clone lies one base away.

Template switching added a universal primer binding site, and final cDNA carried unique molecular identifiers. Each CDR3 protein gets one entry after TCRdb re-called the 5' RACE reads with MiXCR. The table lists 500,000 to 700,000 distinct CDR3 sequences, just over 7% of them singletons. There are 12 residues in the CDR3. CDR1 SGHDT and CDR2 YYEEEE come from the germline V gene. Another study also made use of these data, one on yellow fever vaccine responses in identical twins. That source reports: The authors reported partly convergent, partly personalized vaccine responses in identical twins.

The chain is built from TRBV5-6 and TRBJ2-2; TRBD2 is a possible D gene (5 bases). The sequence derives from a woman aged 18-29 years in good health. Sequencing used PBMCs. Here the CDR3 DNA reads TGTGCCAGCAGCTTGCCAGCCGGGGTGCTGTTTTTT. Translating gives CASSLPAGVLFF.